Shown below are 20 T cell receptor beta chains from a single sample sequenced in a study of cytomegalovirus exposure and HLA in healthy donors. With 60 Vbeta and 13 Jbeta primers, the PCR was carried out. The repertoire was sequenced with immunoSEQ multiplex PCR; TCRdb's copy has only in-frame clones and lacks some. The sample records 150,000 to 200,000 clones, 75% to 90% being singletons. Material: PBMCs. The receptors here all came from a man aged 45-65 years in good health and CMV-seropositive.

In its sample, this clone was seen a few times. The CDR3 protein is CASSLGQAFTGELFF. In DNA form, the CDR3 reads TGTGCCAGCAGTTTAGGACAGGCTTTCACCGGGGAGCTGTTTTTT. The V and J genes are TRBV27 and TRBJ2-2; 7 bases are a match to TRBD1. This CDR3 contains 15 residues. Germline V CDR1 and CDR2: MNHEY, SMNVEV (reference sequence). J was trimmed by 4 bases and V by 2 bases; bases with no gene match: 4.

The chain is built from TRBV5-1 and TRBJ1-1; TRBD1 is a possible D gene (6 bases). CDR1 is SGHRS and CDR2 is YFSETQ in the germline V gene. Trimming removed 1 base at V and 1 base at J, with 8 bases between. This CDR3 is built from 14 residues. The CDR3 DNA follows: TGCGCCAGCAGCTTGTGGGACAAGAACACTGAAGCTTTCTTT. As protein: CASSLWDKNTEAFF. The full variable domain, its missing parts supplied by reference TRBV5-1 and TRBJ1-1, is KAGVTQTPRYLIKTRGQQVTLSCSPISGHRSVSWYQQTPGQGLQFLFEYFSETQRNKGNFPGRFSGRQFSNSRSEMNVSTLELGDSALYLCASSLWDKNTEAFFGQGTRLTVV.

The rearrangement joins TRBV30 to TRBJ1-6; the match to TRBD1 covers 9 bases. CDR3 size: 15 residues. Germline loops: CDR1 GTSNPN, CDR2 SVGIG (reference sequence). The J segment lost 7 bases and the V segment lost 3 bases, leaving 7 bases of the junction unmatched. CDR3 coding DNA: TGTGCCTGGAGAGGACAGGGGAACCCAAATTCACCCCTCCACTTT. The encoded protein is CAWRGQGNPNSPLHF.

V and J are TRBV13 and TRBJ2-2; D is ambiguous. The V and J ends lost 5 bases and 6 bases respectively, with 16 bases between them. The CDR3 runs to 15 residues. Per germline, CDR1 PRHDT and CDR2 FYEKMQ (reference sequence). The CDR3 nucleotides read TGTGCCAGCAGCCCCGAGTCCGGAAGCGCCGGGGAGCTGTTTTTT. Protein product: CASSPESGSAGELFF.

The chain is built from TRBV27 and TRBJ2-5; 11 bases are a match to TRBD2. J gave up 2 bases and V 5 bases, and 4 bases lay outside the gene matches. The CDR3 has 15 residues. Germline V gives CDR1 MNHEY, CDR2 SMNVEV (reference sequence). This CDR3 is CASSRSGRAQETQYF. The CDR3, as DNA: TGTGCCAGCAGTCGTAGCGGGAGGGCGCAAGAGACCCAGTACTTC.

J is TRBJ1-4 and V is TRBV5-1, with unresolved D. The length of the CDR3 is 14 residues. V gave up 6 bases and J gave up 5 bases, with 14 bases separating them. Germline loops: CDR1 SGHRS, CDR2 YFSETQ. CDR3 nucleotide sequence: TGCGCCAGCACTACGGGTGGGTTAAATGAAAAACTGTTTTTT. Amino acids: CASTTGGLNEKLFF.

This chain joins TRBV9 and TRBJ2-2; the D is unclear. The CDR3 sequence is 16 residues long. The germline V gene has CDR1 SGDLS and CDR2 YYNGEE. V was pared by 0 bases and J by 1 base, with 10 bases between. This CDR3 reads CASSVALTENTGELFF. CDR3 in DNA: TGTGCCAGCAGCGTAGCGCTGACTGAGAACACCGGGGAGCTGTTTTTT.

The chain couples TRBV18 to TRBJ2-3; the match to TRBD1 covers 7 bases. Germline trimming cut 6 bases from V and 0 bases from J; bases unmatched to any gene: 12. The CDR3 sequence is 17 residues long. Per the germline V gene, CDR1 is KGHSH and CDR2 is LQKENI. Written as DNA, the CDR3 is TGTGCCAGCTCCACGAGACAGGGCACACCAAGCACAGATACGCAGTATTTT. Residues: CASSTRQGTPSTDTQYF.

The DNA of the CDR3 is TGTGCCAGCAGCTTAACGGGACAGGGTACCGGGGAGCTGTTTTTT. Protein product: CASSLTGQGTGELFF. This chain uses TRBV7-3 with TRBJ2-2, with 9 bases that match TRBD1. V was clipped by 0 bases and J by 5 bases; unmatched bases: 1. CDR3 length: 15 amino acids. Germline-derived CDR1 and CDR2 are SGHTA and FQGTGA.

The chain carries TRBV19 and TRBJ1-3; 7 nucleotides agree with TRBD1. V lost 4 bases and J lost 0; bases outside the gene matches: 6. The CDR3 contains 16 residues. Germline V CDR1 and CDR2: LNHDA, SQIVND (reference sequence). The CDR3 nucleotides read TGTGCCAGTAGTACTGGGACAGTTTCCTCTGGAAACACCATATATTTT. Translation: CASSTGTVSSGNTIYF.

The gene calls are TRBV5-1 and TRBJ1-2; 8 nucleotides align to TRBD1. The CDR3 loop spans 18 amino acids. The V gene's germline CDR1 is SGHRS and CDR2 YFSETQ. V lost 4 bases, J lost 1 base, and 15 bases stayed unmatched. The CDR3 is CASSPLDRDEVGNYGYTF. The CDR3 bases are TGCGCCAGCAGCCCGTTGGACAGGGACGAAGTGGGTAACTATGGCTACACCTTC.

The chain combines TRBV5-4 with TRBJ1-2; a possible D gene is TRBD1 (6 bases). Germline values: CDR1 SGHNT, CDR2 YYREEE (reference sequence). The CDR3 spans 15 residues. Trimming left V 4 bases short and J 6 bases short, with 19 bases between. The CDR3 protein is CASSLNRGAQDGYTF. In DNA form, the CDR3 reads TGTGCCAGCAGCCTGAACCGGGGGGCGCAGGATGGCTACACCTTC.

The chain couples TRBV5-1 to TRBJ2-7; 13 bases fit TRBD2. The junction had 11 bases not matched to a gene; V was cut back by 3 bases and J by 2 bases. Germline V CDR1 and CDR2: SGHRS, YFSETQ. The CDR3 totals 18 residues. CDR3 residues: CASSSGLAGIGRPYEQYF. CDR3 bases: TGCGCCAGCAGCTCGGGACTAGCGGGAATAGGGCGCCCCTACGAGCAGTACTTC.

The chain carries TRBV13 and TRBJ2-2; 7 bases are a match to TRBD2. V shed 8 bases, J shed 5 bases, and the junction held 8 bases outside the gene matches. CDR3 length equals 14 residues. Germline CDR1 PRHDT, CDR2 FYEKMQ (reference sequence). DNA of the CDR3: TGTGCCAGCGCCCCGGGGGGAAAGACCGGGGAGCTGTTTTTT. Protein sequence: CASAPGGKTGELFF.

The CDR3 spells CASSPLGGYNEQFF. The CDR3 nucleotides are TGTGCCAGCAGCCCTTTAGGCGGATACAATGAGCAGTTCTTC. V gene TRBV5-5 combines with J gene TRBJ2-1; the D is unclear. Germline V lookup: CDR1 SGHKS, CDR2 YYEKEE (reference sequence). The germline V and J ends were trimmed by 4 bases and 4 bases, with 12 bases remaining between them. The CDR3 contains 14 residues. Full variable domain (remainder filled in from reference TRBV5-5 and TRBJ2-1): DAGVTQSPTHLIKTRGQQVTLRCSPISGHKSVSWYQQVLGQGPQFIFQYYEKEERGRGNFPDRFSARQFPNYSSELNVNALLLGDSALYLCASSPLGGYNEQFFGPGTRLTVL.

The chain is built from TRBV6-5 and TRBJ2-7; 8 nucleotides align to TRBD2. Looked up from germline, CDR1 is MNHEY and CDR2 is SVGAGI. V was pared by 6 bases and J by 6 bases, with 4 bases of the junction left unmatched. This CDR3 is built from 12 residues. The CDR3 spells CASSRGGGEQYF. The CDR3 nucleotides are TGTGCCAGCAGCCGGGGGGGCGGCGAGCAGTACTTC.

The rearrangement links TRBV28 to TRBJ1-1; no definite D call. Germline V gives CDR1 MDHEN, CDR2 SYDVKM. The CDR3 runs to 14 residues. The germline V and J ends were trimmed by 7 bases and 0 bases, with 12 bases remaining between them. The CDR3: CASIPSTVNTEAFF. DNA of the CDR3: TGTGCCAGCATCCCCTCGACTGTGAACACTGAAGCTTTCTTT.

The gene calls are TRBV19 and TRBJ1-5, with 9 bases matching TRBD1. The CDR3 runs 17 residues. The V segment lost 3 bases and the J segment 12 bases; nucleotides outside the gene matches: 18. The germline gives CDR1 LNHDA, CDR2 SQIVND (reference sequence). CDR3 amino acids: CASSIAHLDRGFFSQHF. For the CDR3, the DNA is TGTGCCAGTAGTATTGCCCACCTAGACAGGGGGTTCTTTAGCCAGCATTTT.

This chain joins TRBV19 and TRBJ1-1; tentative D call: TRBD1 (6 bases). CDR3 length: 13 amino acids. Trimming took 3 bases from V and 3 from J, leaving 8 bases between them. Germline values: CDR1 LNHDA, CDR2 SQIVND (reference sequence). DNA of the CDR3: TGTGCCAGTAGTATGGACAGAGACACTGAAGCTTTCTTT. Residues: CASSMDRDTEAFF.

The chain joins TRBV11-2 to TRBJ2-1; 14 nucleotides agree with TRBD2. V gave up 6 bases and J gave up 5 bases; unmatched junction bases: 6. Germline loops: CDR1 SGHAT, CDR2 FQNNGV. This CDR3 is built from 16 residues. CDR3 residues: CASRTSGRASHNEQFF. Here the CDR3 DNA reads TGTGCCAGCAGGACTAGCGGGAGGGCCTCGCACAATGAGCAGTTCTTC. The variable domain in full, completed from reference TRBV11-2 and TRBJ2-1, reads EAGVAQSPRYKIIEKRQSVAFWCNPISGHATLYWYQQILGQGPKLLIQFQNNGVVDDSQLPKDRFSAERLKGVDSTLKIQPAKLEDSAVYLCASRTSGRASHNEQFFGPGTRLTVL.